The next 28 T cell receptor beta chains were all read from a single sample in a study of blood T cell repertoires in COVID-19. Some clones are missing from TCRdb's copy, which holds only in-frame ones; the method was immunoSEQ multiplex PCR. The sample consists of a few hundred thousand clones, around 84% of them appearing once. The sequenced sample consisted of PBMCs or T cells enriched from blood (not recorded which). These receptors were taken from a woman under 30 who had recovered from COVID-19.

CDR3 sequence: CASSVALRTDTQYF. The CDR3 coding sequence is TGTGCCAGCAGCGTCGCTTTGAGGACAGATACGCAGTATTTT. This chain uses TRBV7-9 with TRBJ2-3; D call uncertain. The CDR3 consists of 14 residues. Trimming took off 5 bases at V and 3 bases at J, with 12 bases between the two ends. Germline values: CDR1 SEHNR, CDR2 FQNEAQ (reference sequence). Filled out from reference TRBV7-9 and TRBJ2-3, the complete variable domain reads DTGVSQNPRHKITKRGQNVTFRCDPISEHNRLYWYRQTLGQGPEFLTYFQNEAQLEKSRLLSDRFSAERPKGSFSTLEIQRTEQGDSAMYLCASSVALRTDTQYFGPGTRLTVL.

The gene calls are TRBV27 and TRBJ1-5; possibly TRBD1 for D (5 bases). Trimming stripped 3 bases from V and 9 bases from J, with 15 bases between. The germline V gene encodes CDR1 MNHEY and CDR2 SMNVEV (reference sequence). This CDR3 has 14 residues. CDR3 in DNA: TGTGCCAGCAGTTTTGGCCAGGGAAACCGGCCCCAGCATTTT. This translates into CASSFGQGNRPQHF.

The chain carries TRBV19 and TRBJ2-1; D may be TRBD2 (5 bases). The V end was cut by 3 bases, the J end by 0 bases, with 9 bases between. CDR1 LNHDA and CDR2 SQIVND come from the germline V gene (reference sequence). This CDR3 region has 15 residues. CDR3 in DNA: TGTGCCAGTAGTATCGGGGATAGCTCCTACAATGAGCAGTTCTTC. This codes for CASSIGDSSYNEQFF.

The chain is built from TRBV30 and TRBJ1-3; a possible D gene is TRBD1 (5 bases). The CDR3 loop spans 13 amino acids. The germline V gene has CDR1 GTSNPN and CDR2 SVGIG (reference sequence). The V gene lost 2 bases and the J gene lost 2 bases, with 7 bases spanning the gap. Here the CDR3 reads CAWSSDTGNTIYF. The CDR3 nucleotides read TGTGCCTGGAGTTCGGACACTGGAAACACCATATATTTT.

This clone was counted a single time. CDR3 in DNA: TGCGCCAGCAGCAAACGGGACTACTCGAACACCGGGGAGCTGTTTTTT. It specifies CASSKRDYSNTGELFF. The V call is TRBV5-1, the J call TRBJ2-2, with 7 bases that match TRBD2. The V gene's germline CDR1 is SGHRS and CDR2 YFSETQ. This CDR3 is 16 amino acids long. Trimming took 4 bases from V and 0 from J; bases not matched to a gene: 6.

The V gene is TRBV10-2, the J gene TRBJ2-5, with TRBD1 identical over 7 bases. CDR1 and CDR2 from the germline V gene are WSHSY and SAAADI. CDR3 length: 13 amino acids. Germline trimming cut 6 bases from V and 4 bases from J; bases unmatched to any gene: 5. The CDR3 loop is CASRDRRSETQYF. The CDR3 nucleotides are TGCGCCAGCAGGGACAGGAGGTCAGAGACCCAGTACTTC.

This clone was seen once. The chain combines TRBV9 with TRBJ1-6, with D maybe TRBD1 (5 bases). Trimming left V 0 bases short and J 5 bases short, with 12 bases between. This CDR3 comprises 16 residues. Germline loops: CDR1 SGDLS, CDR2 YYNGEE. The CDR3 region is CASSVVGPDNNSPLHF. The DNA of the CDR3 is TGTGCCAGCAGCGTAGTGGGGCCCGACAATAATTCACCCCTCCACTTT.

V gene TRBV9 combines with J gene TRBJ2-7, with a possible D match to TRBD1 (5 bases). The CDR3 spans 14 residues. V lost 0 bases and J lost 7, with 14 bases in between. Germline-derived CDR1 and CDR2 are SGDLS and YYNGEE. The CDR3 is CASSVDIGVGEQYF. CDR3 DNA: TGTGCCAGCAGCGTAGATATAGGGGTCGGGGAGCAGTACTTC.

The rearrangement uses TRBV28 and TRBJ1-1; TRBD1 matches at 7 bases. The junction had 10 bases not matched to a gene; V was cut back by 6 bases and J by 6 bases. There are 14 residues in the CDR3. Germline lookup yields CDR1 MDHEN and CDR2 SYDVKM. The chain's CDR3 is CASSSTGDIAEAFF. DNA of the CDR3: TGTGCCAGCAGCTCAACAGGGGATATCGCTGAAGCTTTCTTT.

V is TRBV2 and J is TRBJ1-5; 7 bases fit TRBD1. V was pared by 3 bases and J by 4 bases, with 6 bases of the junction left unmatched. CDR1 is SNHLY and CDR2 is FYNNEI in the germline V gene. The CDR3 consists of 15 residues. This CDR3 reads CASSDRGRGNQPQHF. The CDR3 region has the DNA TGTGCCAGCAGTGACAGGGGCAGGGGGAATCAGCCCCAGCATTTT.

The CDR3 coding sequence is TGTGCCAGCAGCTATTCGGGGGCAACTAATGAAAAACTGTTTTTT. Its translation is CASSYSGATNEKLFF. V and J are TRBV28 and TRBJ1-4, with TRBD1 as a possible D gene (5 bases). The CDR3 has 15 amino acids. In germline, CDR1 is MDHEN, CDR2 SYDVKM. V was trimmed by 6 bases and J by 0 bases, leaving 11 bases between them.

The genes are TRBV4-1 and TRBJ2-5; the match to TRBD2 covers 7 bases. Germline V gives CDR1 MGHRA, CDR2 YSYEKL. The CDR3 sequence is 14 residues long. Trimming removed 2 bases from V and 3 bases from J; junction bases left unmatched: 3. The CDR3 bases are TGCGCCAGCAGCCAACCCGGGACTAAAGAGACCCAGTACTTC. The encoded protein is CASSQPGTKETQYF.

This clone is a singleton in its sample. This same CDR3 is encoded by further DNA sequences in the sample. The gene calls are TRBV19 and TRBJ1-1, with no clear D. The CDR3 consists of 13 residues. Trimming took 3 bases from V and 1 from J, leaving 6 bases between them. Germline loops: CDR1 LNHDA, CDR2 SQIVND (reference sequence). The CDR3 region is CASSIGGNTEAFF. The CDR3 DNA reads as TGTGCCAGTAGTATCGGAGGGAACACTGAAGCTTTCTTT.

This clone was found once. CDR3 DNA: TGTGCCATTACGACAGGGGGAAACACTGAAGCTTTCTTT. Protein product: CAITTGGNTEAFF. V usage is TRBV19 and J usage is TRBJ1-1, with TRBD1 matching over 9 bases. Germline V gene data show CDR1 as LNHDA and CDR2 as SQIVND (reference sequence). V was clipped by 10 bases and J by 2 bases; unmatched bases: 5. The CDR3 is 13 amino acids.

The chain is built from TRBV12-5 and TRBJ2-3; D may be TRBD2 (7 bases). Germline V gene lookup returns CDR1 LGHNT and CDR2 FRNRAP. Trimming took off 6 bases at V and 4 bases at J, with 20 bases between the two ends. The CDR3 is 16 residues long. CDR3 DNA: TGTGCTAGTGGGCCCTCAGTTGGGGGGGCATCAGATACGCAGTATTTT. Its protein is CASGPSVGGASDTQYF.

V usage is TRBV28 and J usage is TRBJ2-3, with 9 positions matching TRBD1. V trimming: 6 bases; J trimming: 8 bases; junction bases outside the gene matches: 18. The CDR3 is 17 residues long. The germline V gene has CDR1 MDHEN and CDR2 SYDVKM. CDR3 region: CASRRTGVSTGLGTQYF. The CDR3 DNA reads as TGTGCCAGCAGAAGGACAGGGGTGAGCACAGGGCTTGGTACGCAGTATTTT.

The gene calls are TRBV2 and TRBJ2-3; D call uncertain. The germline V and J ends were trimmed by 7 bases and 2 bases, with 13 bases remaining between them. The CDR3 runs to 14 residues. Germline values: CDR1 SNHLY, CDR2 FYNNEI. DNA for the CDR3: TGTGCCAGCAAATCTAGAGGCTACACAGATACGCAGTATTTT. Protein product: CASKSRGYTDTQYF.

This rearrangement joins TRBV29-1 to TRBJ2-7; D is perhaps TRBD2 (6 bases). Per the germline V gene, CDR1 is SQVTM and CDR2 is ANQGSEA. CDR3 length: 12 residues. V lost 2 bases and J 4 bases, leaving 9 bases between the germline ends. CDR3 in DNA: TGCAGCGTTGAATTGGGGACTTACGAGCAGTACTTC. Protein product: CSVELGTYEQYF.

The V call is TRBV5-1, the J call TRBJ1-1; 8 bases align to TRBD1. Germline assignment: CDR1 SGHRS and CDR2 YFSETQ. The CDR3 loop spans 12 amino acids. The ends lost 0 bases at V and 10 bases at J; junction bases unmatched: 2. CDR3 protein: CASSLGDRRAFF. For the CDR3, the DNA is TGCGCCAGCAGCTTGGGGGACAGGCGAGCTTTCTTT.

The rearrangement uses TRBV7-8 and TRBJ1-5, with D perhaps TRBD1 (6 bases). Germline lookup yields CDR1 SGHVS and CDR2 FQNEAQ. Trimming removed 6 bases from V and 5 bases from J, with 17 bases in between. This CDR3 contains 15 residues. CDR3: CASSYSGTIYQPQHF. CDR3 nucleotides: TGTGCCAGCAGTTATTCCGGGACAATCTATCAGCCCCAGCATTTT.

This clone showed up just a few times. The chain recombines TRBV4-2 with TRBJ2-7; TRBD2 agrees at 11 bases. V was pared by 2 bases and J by 0 bases, with 0 bases of the junction left unmatched. The V gene's germline CDR1 is LGHNA and CDR2 YNFKEQ. The CDR3 has 15 residues. CDR3 protein: CASSQTSGSSYEQYF. The CDR3 bases are TGTGCCAGCAGCCAAACTAGCGGGAGCTCCTACGAGCAGTACTTC.

The chain links TRBV18 to TRBJ2-1; TRBD2 matches 10 bases. The germline CDR1 and CDR2 sequences are KGHSH and LQKENI. With 4 bases clipped from V and 5 bases from J, the junction kept 11 bases outside the gene matches. CDR3 length: 17 amino acids. CDR3 sequence reads: CASSRPEIAGGHNEQFF. CDR3 DNA: TGTGCCAGCTCACGCCCGGAGATAGCGGGAGGCCACAATGAGCAGTTCTTC.

The V and J genes are TRBV6-5 and TRBJ2-7; 8 nucleotides align to TRBD1. The CDR3 is 13 amino acids. CDR1 and CDR2 from the germline V gene are MNHEY and SVGAGI. Losses at the gene ends were 4 bases for V and 6 bases for J; bases not matched to a gene: 5. This CDR3 is CASSWRTGIEQYF. The CDR3 DNA sequence: TGTGCCAGCAGTTGGAGGACAGGGATCGAGCAGTACTTC.

The chain joins TRBV18 to TRBJ2-7; the D is unclear. CDR1 is KGHSH, CDR2 LQKENI, per germline. The V end lost 3 bases, the J end lost 2 bases, and 8 bases lay between the germline ends. This CDR3 is 13 amino acids long. The CDR3 region has the DNA TGTGCCAGCTCACCGGGCAATACCTACGAGCAGTACTTC. Amino acid sequence: CASSPGNTYEQYF.

The rearrangement joins TRBV9 to TRBJ1-4; D possibly corresponds to TRBD1 (6 bases). The CDR3 is 15 residues long. Per the germline V gene, CDR1 is SGDLS and CDR2 is YYNGEE. V dropped 3 bases and J dropped 0 bases, with 9 bases sitting between them. The CDR3 DNA reads TGTGCCAGCAGCGAGACAGGTGCAACTAATGAAAAACTGTTTTTT. It yields the protein CASSETGATNEKLFF.

J is TRBJ2-6 and V is TRBV3-1 (or the pseudogene TRBV3-2); D unresolved. The CDR3 spans 15 residues. Trimming took 1 base from V and 0 from J, leaving 4 bases between them. Germline V CDR1 and CDR2: LGHDT, YNNKEL (reference sequence). In nucleotides, the CDR3 is TGTGCCAGCAGCCAAGGAGTCTCTGGGGCCAACGTCCTGACTTTC. Residues: CASSQGVSGANVLTF.

This chain links TRBV27 with TRBJ1-2; D is undetermined. The CDR3 contains 16 residues. V gave up 0 bases and J gave up 4 bases, with 15 bases separating them. Germline lookup yields CDR1 MNHEY and CDR2 SMNVEV (reference sequence). In DNA, the CDR3 is TGTGCCAGCAGTTTATCGTTTAACAGAGAAGCCTATGGCTACACCTTC. Amino acid sequence: CASSLSFNREAYGYTF.

The chain carries TRBV14 and TRBJ2-2; no clear D gene. Germline-derived CDR1 and CDR2 are SGHDN and FVKESK. This CDR3 is built from 13 residues. Trimming removed 5 bases from V and 8 bases from J, with 12 bases in between. CDR3 sequence: CASSVGRRGELFF. The CDR3 region has the DNA TGTGCCAGCAGCGTCGGTCGGAGAGGGGAGCTGTTTTTT.